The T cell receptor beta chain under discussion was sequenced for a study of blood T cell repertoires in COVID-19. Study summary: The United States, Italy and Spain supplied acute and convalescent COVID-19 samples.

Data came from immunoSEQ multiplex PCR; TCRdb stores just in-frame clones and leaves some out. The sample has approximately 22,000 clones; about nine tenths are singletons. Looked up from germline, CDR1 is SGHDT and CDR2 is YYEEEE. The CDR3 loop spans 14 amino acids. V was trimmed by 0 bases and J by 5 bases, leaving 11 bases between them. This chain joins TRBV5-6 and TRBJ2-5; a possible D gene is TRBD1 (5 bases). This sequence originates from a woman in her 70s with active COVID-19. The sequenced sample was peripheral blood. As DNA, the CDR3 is TGTGCCAGCAGCTTGGCGTTGAACAGGGAGACCCAGTACTTC. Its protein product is CASSLALNRETQYF.